The next 20 T cell receptor beta chains were all read from a single sample in a study of OX40 agonist ivuxolimab in advanced cancers. Clones were read by immunoSEQ multiplex PCR, and TCRdb kept only the in-frame ones, dropping some. This table holds 40,000 to 60,000 clones, about 79% found once. The sequencing used CD4+ or CD8+ T cells sorted from blood, collected in a trial of the OX40 agonist ivuxolimab. These receptors originate from an adult with an advanced solid tumor such as melanoma, head and neck, liver or kidney cancer.

The chain links TRBV13 to TRBJ2-1; TRBD2 matches at 9 bases. Germline V gives CDR1 PRHDT, CDR2 FYEKMQ (reference sequence). The CDR3 runs to 15 residues. Germline trimming cut 4 bases from V and 2 bases from J; bases unmatched to any gene: 3. As DNA, the CDR3 is TGTGCCAGCAGCTCGACTAGCGGTGCCTACAATGAGCAGTTCTTC. It specifies CASSSTSGAYNEQFF. Full variable domain (outside the CDR3, taken from reference TRBV13 and TRBJ2-1): AAGVIQSPRHLIKEKRETATLKCYPIPRHDTVYWYQQGPGQDPQFLISFYEKMQSDKGSIPDRFSAQQFSDYHSELNMSSLELGDSALYFCASSSTSGAYNEQFFGPGTRLTVL.

This clone was counted a few times. The gene calls are TRBV4-2 and TRBJ2-1; unclear D gene. This CDR3 spans 14 amino acids. Germline lookup yields CDR1 LGHNA and CDR2 YNFKEQ. V gave up 0 bases and J gave up 8 bases, with 11 bases separating them. Here the CDR3 DNA reads TGTGCCAGCAGCCAAGAAGCTATGCCCCATGAGCAGTTCTTC. Its translation is CASSQEAMPHEQFF.

V usage is TRBV7-2 and J usage is TRBJ1-2, with D unresolved. Germline loops: CDR1 SGHTA, CDR2 FQGNSA. The CDR3 contains 14 residues. The V end was cut by 0 bases, the J end by 4 bases, with 9 bases between. CDR3 in DNA: TGTGCCAGCAGCTTAGCGTCAGGCAGCTATGGCTACACCTTC. Protein: CASSLASGSYGYTF.

The J gene is TRBJ2-5, the V gene TRBV7-2, with D unclear. The DNA end lines up better with TRBJ2-7; the J call may be wrong. The CDR3 length is 12 residues. CDR1 SGHTA and CDR2 FQGNSA come from the germline V gene. The CDR3 region is CASSSSSYEQYF. The CDR3 nucleotides are TGTGCCAGCAGCTCAAGCTCCTACGAGCAGTACTTC.

The V and J genes are TRBV7-2 and TRBJ1-1; a weak D match, TRBD1 (5 bases). Trimming took off 2 bases at V and 1 base at J, with 11 bases between the two ends. The CDR3 contains 15 residues. Per the germline V gene, CDR1 is SGHTA and CDR2 is FQGNSA. The chain's CDR3 is CASSLMGRGNTEAFF. In DNA, the CDR3 is TGTGCCAGCAGCTTAATGGGGCGGGGGAACACTGAAGCTTTCTTT.

This chain connects TRBV16 to TRBJ1-1; D unclear. Trimming took off 2 bases at V and 0 bases at J, with 13 bases between the two ends. This CDR3 spans 16 amino acids. Germline V CDR1 and CDR2: KGHSY, FQNENV. This CDR3 is CASSQKGTAMNTEAFF. For the CDR3, the DNA is TGTGCCAGCAGCCAAAAAGGCACTGCAATGAACACTGAAGCTTTCTTT.

The genes are TRBV29-1 and TRBJ1-2; 9 bases map to TRBD1. This CDR3 region has 13 residues. The V gene end was trimmed by 6 bases and the J gene end by 4 bases; junction bases not matched to a gene: 6. CDR1 and CDR2 (germline): SQVTM, ANQGSEA. CDR3: CSVHTGGGYGYTF. For the CDR3, the DNA is TGCAGCGTGCACACAGGGGGCGGCTATGGCTACACCTTC. The whole variable domain, remainder taken from reference TRBV29-1 and TRBJ1-2, is SAVISQKPSRDICQRGTSLTIQCQVDSQVTMMFWYRQQPGQSLTLIATANQGSEATYESGFVIDKFPISRPNLTFSTLTVSNMSPEDSSIYLCSVHTGGGYGYTFGSGTRLTVV.

The chain links TRBV5-1 to TRBJ2-5; 7 nucleotides align to TRBD1. Germline CDR1 is SGHRS and CDR2 is YFSETQ. The V gene end was trimmed by 0 bases and the J gene end by 7 bases; junction bases not matched to a gene: 6. CDR3 length equals 14 residues. Here the CDR3 reads CASSLADRDGTQYF. CDR3 sequence (DNA): TGCGCCAGCAGCTTGGCCGACAGGGATGGGACCCAGTACTTC.

This chain links TRBV29-1 with TRBJ2-1, with TRBD2 matching over 7 bases. V trimming: 5 bases; J trimming: 2 bases; junction bases outside the gene matches: 0. This CDR3 is built from 12 residues. Per germline, CDR1 SQVTM and CDR2 ANQGSEA. CDR3 amino acids: CSVLAAYNEQFF. The CDR3 bases are TGCAGCGTTCTAGCGGCCTACAATGAGCAGTTCTTC.

V usage is TRBV6-1 and J usage is TRBJ2-5; D possibly corresponds to TRBD1 (5 bases). This CDR3 is 18 amino acids long. Trimming removed 2 bases at V and 1 base at J, with 20 bases between. Germline V gives CDR1 MNHNS, CDR2 SASEGT. Here the CDR3 DNA reads TGTGCCAGCAGTGAAAGGATATCGCTCAGGGATCCCCAAGAGACCCAGTACTTC. Translating gives CASSERISLRDPQETQYF.

This clone has just one count. This same CDR3 is encoded by further DNA sequences in the sample. The chain couples TRBV19 to TRBJ1-1, with 9 bases lining up with TRBD1. With V trimmed by 4 bases and J by 8 bases, 2 bases remained unmatched. Germline CDR1 reads LNHDA; CDR2 reads SQIVND (reference sequence). This CDR3 is 12 amino acids long. DNA of the CDR3: TGTGCCAGTAGTAGTGGGACAGGGGAAGCTTTCTTT. Protein sequence: CASSSGTGEAFF.

The chain recombines TRBV2 with TRBJ2-5, with D perhaps TRBD2 (6 bases). There are 13 residues in the CDR3. CDR1 SNHLY and CDR2 FYNNEI come from the germline V gene. V lost 6 bases, J lost 4 bases, and 12 bases lay in between. CDR3 protein: CASSRGLRETQYF. The CDR3 coding sequence is TGTGCCAGCAGCCGCGGACTACGAGAGACCCAGTACTTC. Combining the CDR3 with reference TRBV2 and TRBJ2-5 gives the whole variable domain EPEVTQTPSHQVTQMGQEVILRCVPISNHLYFYWYRQILGQKVEFLVSFYNNEISEKSEIFDDQFSVERPDGSNFTLKIRSTKLEDSAMYFCASSRGLRETQYFGPGTRLLVL.

The chain joins TRBV19 to TRBJ1-5, with D tentatively TRBD1 (6 bases). V lost 5 bases to trimming and J lost 5 bases, with 13 bases between them. The CDR3 sequence is 14 residues long. From germline, CDR1 is LNHDA and CDR2 SQIVND (reference sequence). CDR3 DNA: TGTGCCAGTAGTCCGACAGGATCTTATCAGCCCCAGCATTTT. Translating it yields CASSPTGSYQPQHF.

V and J are TRBV5-1 and TRBJ2-3; 11 bases agree with TRBD2. CDR3 size: 16 residues. Germline CDR1 is SGHRS and CDR2 is YFSETQ. V shed 3 bases and J 5 bases; nucleotides not matched to a gene: 8. CDR3 residues: CASSSLAGASRDTQYF. In DNA form, the CDR3 reads TGCGCCAGCAGCTCACTAGCGGGAGCCTCAAGAGATACGCAGTATTTT.

This rearrangement joins TRBV10-3 to TRBJ2-2, with 14 bases fitting TRBD2. J lost 7 bases, V lost 11 bases, and 12 bases had no gene match. CDR1 is ENHRY, CDR2 SYGVKD, per germline. There are 16 residues in the CDR3. The CDR3 spells CALRGLAGAGGGELFF. The CDR3 DNA sequence: TGTGCCCTGAGGGGACTAGCGGGAGCGGGCGGCGGGGAGCTGTTTTTT.

The genes are TRBV6-7 and TRBJ1-1, with 7 bases lining up with TRBD1. TRBV6-7 is noted as an ORF with a role that remains uncertain. CDR3 size: 12 residues. V was pared by 10 bases and J by 6 bases, with 8 bases of the junction left unmatched. CDR3 amino acids: CATTEGAAEAFF. For the CDR3, the DNA is TGTGCCACCACGGAGGGGGCAGCTGAAGCTTTCTTT.

The count of this clone is one. The chain employs TRBV14 and TRBJ1-4; D perhaps matches TRBD1 (6 bases). CDR3 length: 16 amino acids. Germline CDR1 reads SGHDN; CDR2 reads FVKESK. Trimming took off 1 base at V and 8 bases at J, with 17 bases between the two ends. The CDR3 here is CASSQVSVRGSEKLFF. In DNA form, the CDR3 reads TGTGCCAGCAGCCAAGTTTCGGTCAGGGGCAGCGAAAAACTGTTTTTT.

The genes are TRBV4-2 and TRBJ1-1; 7 nucleotides align to TRBD1. From germline, CDR1 is LGHNA and CDR2 YNFKEQ. This CDR3 is built from 15 residues. Trimming took 4 bases from V and 0 from J; bases not matched to a gene: 5. The CDR3 spells CASSPGQRMNTEAFF. DNA for the CDR3: TGTGCCAGCAGCCCGGGACAGAGAATGAACACTGAAGCTTTCTTT.

The genes are TRBV27 and TRBJ2-1; TRBD1 matches at 10 bases. This CDR3 is built from 15 residues. V shed 7 bases, J shed 4 bases, and the junction held 7 bases outside the gene matches. The germline CDR1 and CDR2 sequences are MNHEY and SMNVEV (reference sequence). The CDR3 nucleotides read TGTGCCAGCACCAGCGGGACAGGGGCGTACAATGAGCAGTTCTTC. The encoded protein is CASTSGTGAYNEQFF.

V usage is TRBV27 and J usage is TRBJ1-6; possibly TRBD1 for D (5 bases). V shed 3 bases and J shed 8 bases, with 14 bases lying between them. The CDR3 runs to 15 residues. CDR1 MNHEY and CDR2 SMNVEV come from the germline V gene (reference sequence). CDR3: CASSFGRATYSPLHF. The CDR3 DNA reads TGTGCCAGCAGTTTTGGCAGGGCCACCTATTCACCCCTCCACTTT.